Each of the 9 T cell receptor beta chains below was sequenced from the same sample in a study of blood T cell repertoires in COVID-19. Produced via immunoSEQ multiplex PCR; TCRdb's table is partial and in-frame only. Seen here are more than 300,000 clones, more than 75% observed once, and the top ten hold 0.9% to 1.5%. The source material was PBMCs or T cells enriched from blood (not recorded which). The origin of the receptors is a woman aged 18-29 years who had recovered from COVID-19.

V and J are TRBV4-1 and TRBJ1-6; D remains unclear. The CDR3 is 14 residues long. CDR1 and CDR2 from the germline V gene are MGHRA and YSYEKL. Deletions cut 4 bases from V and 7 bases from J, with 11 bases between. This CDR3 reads CASSPGWENSPLHF. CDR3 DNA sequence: TGCGCCAGCAGCCCTGGATGGGAGAATTCACCCCTCCACTTT.

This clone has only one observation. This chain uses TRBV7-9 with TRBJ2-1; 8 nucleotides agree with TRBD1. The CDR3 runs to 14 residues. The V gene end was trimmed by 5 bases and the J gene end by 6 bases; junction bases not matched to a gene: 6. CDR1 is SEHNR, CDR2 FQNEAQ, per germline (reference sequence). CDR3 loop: CASSQRQGPNEQFF. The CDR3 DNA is TGTGCCAGCAGCCAACGACAGGGGCCCAATGAGCAGTTCTTC.

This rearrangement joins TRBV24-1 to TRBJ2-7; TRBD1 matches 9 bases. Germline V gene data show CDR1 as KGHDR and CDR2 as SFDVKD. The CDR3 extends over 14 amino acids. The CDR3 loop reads CPWGGQGLIYEQYF. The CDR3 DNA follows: TGTCCCTGGGGGGGACAGGGATTAATCTACGAGCAGTACTTC.

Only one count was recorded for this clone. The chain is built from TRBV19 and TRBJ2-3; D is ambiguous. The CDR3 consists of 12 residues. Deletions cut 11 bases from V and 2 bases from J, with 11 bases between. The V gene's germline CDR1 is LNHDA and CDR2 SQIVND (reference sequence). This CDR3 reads CASRVSTDTQYF. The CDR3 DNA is TGTGCCTCTCGGGTTTCCACAGATACGCAGTATTTT.

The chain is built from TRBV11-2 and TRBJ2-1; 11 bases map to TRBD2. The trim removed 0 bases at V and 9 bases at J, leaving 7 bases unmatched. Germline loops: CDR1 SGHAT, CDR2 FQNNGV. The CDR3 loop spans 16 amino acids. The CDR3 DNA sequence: TGTGCCAGCAGCTTAGATGTAGCGGGGGGGCAAGTTGAGCAGTTCTTC. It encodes CASSLDVAGGQVEQFF.

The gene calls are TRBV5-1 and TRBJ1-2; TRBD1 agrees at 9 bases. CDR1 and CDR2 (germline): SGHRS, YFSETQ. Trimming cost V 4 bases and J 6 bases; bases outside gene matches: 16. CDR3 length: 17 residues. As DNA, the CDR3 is TGCGCCAGCAGCCTTGATCCCTCAAGGACAGGGGAGAATGGCTACACCTTC. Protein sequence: CASSLDPSRTGENGYTF.

The CDR3 spells CASGLGLAGREQYF. CDR3 nucleotides: TGTGCTAGTGGTTTGGGGCTAGCAGGCCGCGAGCAGTACTTC. The genes are TRBV12-5 and TRBJ2-7; tentative D call: TRBD2 (5 bases). CDR1 is LGHNT and CDR2 is FRNRAP in the germline V gene. The CDR3 has 14 amino acids. V gave up 1 base and J gave up 6 bases, with 13 bases separating them.

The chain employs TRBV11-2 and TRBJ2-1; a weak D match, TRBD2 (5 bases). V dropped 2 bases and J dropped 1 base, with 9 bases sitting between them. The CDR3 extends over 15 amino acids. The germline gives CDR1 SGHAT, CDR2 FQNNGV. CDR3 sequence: CASSLRDRSYNEQFF. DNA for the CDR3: TGTGCCAGCAGCTTACGGGATAGATCCTACAATGAGCAGTTCTTC. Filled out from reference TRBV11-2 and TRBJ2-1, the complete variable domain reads EAGVAQSPRYKIIEKRQSVAFWCNPISGHATLYWYQQILGQGPKLLIQFQNNGVVDDSQLPKDRFSAERLKGVDSTLKIQPAKLEDSAVYLCASSLRDRSYNEQFFGPGTRLTVL.

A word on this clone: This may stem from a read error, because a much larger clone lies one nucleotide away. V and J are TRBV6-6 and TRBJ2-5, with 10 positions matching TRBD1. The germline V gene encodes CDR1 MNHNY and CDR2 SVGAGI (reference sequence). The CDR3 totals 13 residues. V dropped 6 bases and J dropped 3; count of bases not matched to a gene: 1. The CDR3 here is CASSGTGEETQYF. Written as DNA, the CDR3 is TGTGCCAGCAGCGGGACAGGGGAAGAGACCCAGTACTTC.